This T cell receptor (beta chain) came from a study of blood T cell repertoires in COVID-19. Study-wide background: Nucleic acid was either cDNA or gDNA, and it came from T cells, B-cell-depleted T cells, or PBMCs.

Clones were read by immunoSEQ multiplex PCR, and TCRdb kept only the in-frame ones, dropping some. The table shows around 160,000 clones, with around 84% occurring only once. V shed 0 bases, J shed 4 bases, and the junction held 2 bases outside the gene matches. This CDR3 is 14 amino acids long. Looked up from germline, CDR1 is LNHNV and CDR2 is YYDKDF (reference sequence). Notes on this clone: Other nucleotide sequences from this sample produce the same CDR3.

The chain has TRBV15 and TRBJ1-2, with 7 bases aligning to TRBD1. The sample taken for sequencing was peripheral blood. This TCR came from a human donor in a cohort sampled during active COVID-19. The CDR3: CATSRESGGYGYTF. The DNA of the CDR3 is TGTGCCACCAGCAGAGAGTCAGGGGGCTATGGCTACACCTTC.